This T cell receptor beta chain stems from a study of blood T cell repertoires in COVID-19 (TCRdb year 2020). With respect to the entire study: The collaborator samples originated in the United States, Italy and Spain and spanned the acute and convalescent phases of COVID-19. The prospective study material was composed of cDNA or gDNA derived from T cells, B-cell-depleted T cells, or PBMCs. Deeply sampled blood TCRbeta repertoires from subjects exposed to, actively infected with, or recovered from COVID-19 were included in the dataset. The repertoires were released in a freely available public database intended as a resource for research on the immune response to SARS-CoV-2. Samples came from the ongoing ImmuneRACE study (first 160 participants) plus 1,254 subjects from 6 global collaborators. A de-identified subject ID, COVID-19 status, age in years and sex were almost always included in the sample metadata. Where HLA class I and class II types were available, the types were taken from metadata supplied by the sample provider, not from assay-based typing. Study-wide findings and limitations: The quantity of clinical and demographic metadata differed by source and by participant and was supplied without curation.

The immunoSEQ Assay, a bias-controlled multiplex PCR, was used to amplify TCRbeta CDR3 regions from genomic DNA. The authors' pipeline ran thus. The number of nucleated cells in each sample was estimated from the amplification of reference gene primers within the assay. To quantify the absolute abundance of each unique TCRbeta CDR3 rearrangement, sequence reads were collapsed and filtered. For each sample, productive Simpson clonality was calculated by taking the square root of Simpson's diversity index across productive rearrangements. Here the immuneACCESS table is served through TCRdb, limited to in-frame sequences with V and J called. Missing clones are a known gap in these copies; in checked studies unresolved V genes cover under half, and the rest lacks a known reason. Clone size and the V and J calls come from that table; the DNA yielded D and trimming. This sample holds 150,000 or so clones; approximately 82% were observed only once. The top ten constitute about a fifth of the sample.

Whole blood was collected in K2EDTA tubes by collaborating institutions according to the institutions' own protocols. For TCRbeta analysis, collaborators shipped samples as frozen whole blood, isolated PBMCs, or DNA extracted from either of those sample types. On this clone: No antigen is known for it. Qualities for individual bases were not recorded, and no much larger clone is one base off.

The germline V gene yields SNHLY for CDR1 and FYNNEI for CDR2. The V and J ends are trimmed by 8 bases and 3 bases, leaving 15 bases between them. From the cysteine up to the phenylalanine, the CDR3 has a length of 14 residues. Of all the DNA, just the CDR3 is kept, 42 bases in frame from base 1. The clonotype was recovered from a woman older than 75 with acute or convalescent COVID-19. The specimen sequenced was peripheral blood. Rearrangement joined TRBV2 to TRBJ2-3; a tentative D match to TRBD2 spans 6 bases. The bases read TGTGCCAGCCGGAAGGGGAGGCTGACAGATACGCAGTATTTT. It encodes CASRKGRLTDTQYF.